Described below is a single TCR beta chain sequence and its context. The data are from a study of blood T cell repertoires in COVID-19. Overall study: Material from acute and convalescent COVID-19 was sourced from the United States, Italy and Spain.

As handled by the study authors: Amplification of reference gene primers provided the estimated nucleated cell counts. TCRdb's copy holds only in-frame clones and misses some; the assay was immunoSEQ multiplex PCR. That table supplies the V and J calls and clone size; D and trimming were determined from the DNA. The sample holds fewer than 200,000 clones, around 87% seen once. V gave up 4 bases and J gave up 0 bases, with 19 bases separating them. This CDR3 is built from 18 residues. Germline V gives CDR1 MGHRA, CDR2 YSYEKL. V and J are TRBV4-1 and TRBJ1-3; D is undetermined. The source of this sequence is a man between 35 and 55 years old with active or convalescent COVID-19. Sequenced: peripheral blood. The CDR3 bases are TGCGCCAGCAGCCCCCTTTTAGGTCTGGCGGCCTCTGGAAACACCATATATTTT. Translated, it gives CASSPLLGLAASGNTIYF.